The text below deals with one T cell receptor (beta chain). This sample stems from a study of blood T cell repertoires in COVID-19. As for the study in general: Whether acute or convalescent, the COVID-19 samples came from the United States, Italy and Spain. PBMCs, B-cell-depleted T cells, or T cells provided the cDNA or gDNA that made up the material.

Trimming removed 3 bases from V and 2 bases from J; junction bases left unmatched: 14. The V gene's germline CDR1 is LNHDA and CDR2 SQIVND (reference sequence). The CDR3 extends over 18 amino acids. Original processing notes: Amplification with reference gene primers provided the estimates of nucleated cell counts. Method: immunoSEQ multiplex PCR; TCRdb's copy keeps in-frame clones and lacks some. For V, J and clone size, that table is used; D and trimming come from the DNA. The repertoire holds roughly 100,000 clones, with around 74% as singletons. The receptor was isolated from a woman aged 70-85 years with acute or convalescent COVID-19. The chain combines TRBV19 with TRBJ2-3, with TRBD2 matching 7 bases. The sequenced sample consisted of peripheral blood. The CDR3 coding sequence is TGTGCCAGTAGTATTTCCCCCCCCCGCGGGGGATTCACAGATACGCAGTATTTT. It codes for CASSISPPRGGFTDTQYF. The full variable domain, its missing parts supplied by reference TRBV19 and TRBJ2-3, is DGGITQSPKYLFRKEGQNVTLSCEQNLNHDAMYWYRQDPGQGLRLIYYSQIVNDFQKGDIAEGYSVSREKKESFPLTVTSAQKNPTAFYLCASSISPPRGGFTDTQYFGPGTRLTVL.